This is a list of T cell receptor beta chains from one sample in a study of type 1 regulatory T cells. MiXCR, run by TCRdb on the reads, gives a single entry per CDR3 protein. The data show tens of thousands of distinct CDR3 sequences, more than 9% seen once. These receptors' targets are unknown. The source material was cultured non-Tr1 T cells, either the whole culture or a sorted T cell fraction (not recorded which). The receptor source for this set is a human donor in good health. Each CDR3 is given with its conserved first and last residue. The D gene is left open where the match is weak.

CDR3aa	d_gene	v_gene	j_gene
CASSDPPFYGYTF	.	TRBV5-1	TRBJ1-2
CASRSTQGRGQPQHF	.	TRBV6-2/TRBV6-3	TRBJ1-5
CASSLEFNEQFF	.	TRBV6-6	TRBJ2-1
CSARDSASGRFF	TRBD2	TRBV20-1	TRBJ2-1
CSVEGGAGGYTF	.	TRBV29-1	TRBJ1-2
CASSQVSAGVGKVTQYF	TRBD2	TRBV4-2	TRBJ2-5
CASSAGTGSGANVLTF	TRBD1	TRBV5-1	TRBJ2-6
CASSPLAYEQYF	.	TRBV18	TRBJ2-7
CASSTISGLAEAFF	.	TRBV27	TRBJ1-1
CAWSPGGYGYTF	.	TRBV30	TRBJ1-2
CASSLGQGVETQYF	TRBD1	TRBV5-1	TRBJ2-5
CSAISGYSYEQYF	.	TRBV20-1	TRBJ2-7
CASSLLADASGYTF	.	TRBV7-2	TRBJ1-2
CSVSTSGMRRYF	TRBD2	TRBV20-1	TRBJ2-7
CSASWFTRVGNVPLHF	.	TRBV20-1	TRBJ1-6
CASSPWTSGRSADTQYF	TRBD2	TRBV7-9	TRBJ2-3
CASSLLAGGLGEKLFF	.	TRBV5-1	TRBJ1-4
CASSIATSGASMGEQYF	TRBD2	TRBV19	TRBJ2-7
CASSLQGRGEAFF	TRBD1	TRBV5-1	TRBJ1-1
CASSLFPGPQYF	.	TRBV7-2	TRBJ2-3
CASSQDVRRPLGSGNTIYF	.	TRBV3-1	TRBJ1-3
CASESGSTGETQYF	.	TRBV5-1	TRBJ2-5
CASSYPTGLNYGYTF	TRBD1	TRBV5-5	TRBJ1-2
CASISPGANVLTF	.	TRBV28	TRBJ2-6
CASGRGNEQFF	TRBD1	TRBV5-1	TRBJ2-1
CSARRGTSGSDIQYF	TRBD2	TRBV20-1	TRBJ2-4
CASSPPRDSYEQYF	TRBD1	TRBV7-9	TRBJ2-7
CAWSAALGYTF	.	TRBV30	TRBJ1-2
CASAIGGTAETQYF	.	TRBV7-2	TRBJ2-5
CASSVDSPNTGELFF	.	TRBV5-1	TRBJ2-2
CASSFYGASGSYNEQFF	TRBD2	TRBV5-1	TRBJ2-1
CSARAGYEAFF	.	TRBV20-1	TRBJ1-1
CSAVGQGVRFF	TRBD1	TRBV20-1	TRBJ1-1
CASSSKPAGAFEQYF	TRBD2	TRBV13	TRBJ2-7
CAIGTVLSGSHPYNEQFF	TRBD2	TRBV10-3	TRBJ2-1
CASTVTGDYEKLFF	TRBD1	TRBV12-3/TRBV12-4	TRBJ1-4
CASSASGTLDTDTQYF	TRBD2	TRBV28	TRBJ2-3